Listed here are 3 T cell receptor beta chains from one sample, sequenced in a study of beta chain features in type 1 diabetes. Every isolated RNA sample was fully reverse transcribed, so sequencing captured expressed TCRB transcripts. Assay: immunoSEQ multiplex PCR; the TCRdb copy retains only in-frame clones and omits some. The data hold over 350,000 clones, with about 15% observed a single time. Specimen: naive CD4+ T cells from blood. The receptors originated from a woman aged 18-35 years in good health.

The chain couples TRBV27 to TRBJ2-3; 7 nucleotides line up with TRBD2. V lost 3 bases to trimming and J lost 2 bases; unmatched junction nucleotides: 2. CDR3 length: 14 amino acids. Germline CDR1 reads MNHEY; CDR2 reads SMNVEV (reference sequence). The CDR3 DNA sequence: TGTGCCAGCAGTTTTCTAGCGGTCACAGATACGCAGTATTTT. This sequence encodes CASSFLAVTDTQYF.

This clone was recorded a few times. The DNA of the CDR3 is TGTGCCAGCAGCCGAGGACAGGGGGCAGTGCGGGTGGAGTACTTC. It yields the protein CASSRGQGAVRVEYF. V and J are TRBV14 and TRBJ2-7; 11 bases map to TRBD1. V lost 4 bases to trimming and J lost 11 bases; unmatched junction nucleotides: 13. Germline loops: CDR1 SGHDN, CDR2 FVKESK. This CDR3 region has 15 residues.

A few counts support this clone. The chain uses TRBV25-1 and TRBJ2-5; D possibly corresponds to TRBD1 (5 bases). The CDR3 is 14 residues long. Germline V lookup: CDR1 MGHDK, CDR2 SYGVNS. The V and J ends lost 3 bases and 5 bases respectively, with 13 bases between them. CDR3 in amino acids: CASSEPGFRETQYF. Written as DNA, the CDR3 is TGTGCCAGCAGTGAGCCAGGGTTTAGGGAGACCCAGTACTTC. The whole variable domain, remainder taken from reference TRBV25-1 and TRBJ2-5, is EADIYQTPRYLVIGTGKKITLECSQTMGHDKMYWYQQDPGMELHLIHYSYGVNSTEKGDLSSESTVSRIRTEHFPLTLESARPSHTSQYLCASSEPGFRETQYFGPGTRLLVL.